Listed here are 16 T cell receptor beta chains from one sample, sequenced in a study of T-cell reconstitution after alpha-beta-depleted transplantation in children. Preparation of the TCRbeta library involved a method that used unique molecular identifiers. TCRdb ran MiXCR on the PCR reads and lists one entry per CDR3 protein. The sample records roughly 200,000 distinct CDR3 sequences, roughly 9% being singletons. The sequencing used PBMCs from the stem cell graft donor, collected from the stem cell graft. All receptors derive from a human donor who donated a stem cell graft to a child with acute lymphoblastic leukemia.

The chain couples TRBV7-8 to TRBJ1-1; D remains ambiguous. This CDR3 spans 15 amino acids. V dropped 5 bases and J dropped 0 bases, with 13 bases sitting between them. Germline lookup yields CDR1 SGHVS and CDR2 FQNEAQ. The CDR3 DNA sequence: TGTGCCAGCAGCGCCCGACGGAAGATGAACACTGAAGCTTTCTTT. Translating it yields CASSARRKMNTEAFF.

At least ten counts were recorded for this clonotype. The V and J genes are TRBV20-1 and TRBJ1-5, with D hard to call. Per germline, CDR1 DFQATT and CDR2 SNEGSKA (reference sequence). The CDR3 length is 12 residues. CDR3 bases: TGCACCGCTCGGGGTGGGAACCAGCCCCAGCATTTT. Its protein product is CTARGGNQPQHF.

The chain couples TRBV24-1 to TRBJ2-3, with D possibly matching TRBD1 (7 bases). The length of the CDR3 is 15 residues. V lost 4 bases and J lost 0, with 10 bases in between. From germline, CDR1 is KGHDR and CDR2 SFDVKD. CDR3 sequence reads: CATSETGTSTDTQYF. As DNA, the CDR3 is TGTGCCACCAGTGAGACAGGGACTAGCACAGATACGCAGTATTTT.

The chain joins TRBV7-2 to TRBJ2-2; D not certain. This CDR3 region has 14 residues. Germline V gene sequence: CDR1 SGHTA, CDR2 FQGNSA. Between the trimmed V and J ends, which lost 0 bases and 1 base, there was a span of 3 bases. CDR3 sequence reads: CASSLAQNTGELFF. In DNA, the CDR3 is TGTGCCAGCAGCTTAGCCCAGAACACCGGGGAGCTGTTTTTT.

The rearrangement links TRBV12-3 or TRBV12-4 to TRBJ2-1; tentative D call: TRBD2 (6 bases). The CDR3 has 18 amino acids. V lost 6 bases and J 0 bases, leaving 21 bases between the germline ends. The CDR3 sequence: CASRPSPLAGSSYNEQFF. The DNA of the CDR3 is TGTGCCAGCAGACCTAGTCCCCTCGCGGGGAGCTCCTACAATGAGCAGTTCTTC.

The V and J genes are TRBV12-3 or TRBV12-4 and TRBJ2-7; maybe TRBD1 (5 bases). Deletions cut 4 bases from V and 6 bases from J, with 13 bases between. The CDR3 is 13 residues long. CDR3 in DNA: TGTGCCAGCAGTTCAACCCAGGGTGGCGAGCAGTACTTC. The encoded protein is CASSSTQGGEQYF.

This chain joins TRBV6-1 and TRBJ1-3; D may be TRBD1 (6 bases). CDR3 length: 13 residues. The V and J ends lost 7 bases and 3 bases respectively, with 10 bases between them. CDR1 is MNHNS, CDR2 SASEGT, per germline. The CDR3 nucleotides read TGTGCCAGCAAGGGGGGGAGTGGAAACACCATATATTTT. This sequence encodes CASKGGSGNTIYF.

This clonotype was counted many times. The rearrangement joins TRBV4-2 to TRBJ1-6; no reliable D call. The CDR3 extends over 16 amino acids. V lost 1 base and J lost 6, with 13 bases in between. Germline values: CDR1 LGHNA, CDR2 YNFKEQ. The CDR3 DNA reads TGTGCCAGCAGCCAAGCTGACGGCGGCCCTAATTCACCCCTCCACTTT. Translating gives CASSQADGGPNSPLHF.

This clonotype has a handful of counts. The junction shows a germline mismatch at one end, possibly a read error. The chain joins TRBV30 to TRBJ2-7; either TRBD1 or TRBD2 may fit D (7 bases each). The CDR3 runs to 16 residues. Looked up from germline, CDR1 is GTSNPN and CDR2 is SVGIG (reference sequence). This chain's CDR3 is CAWSEAGGRVSHEQYF. The CDR3 nucleotides are TGTGCCTGGAGCGAAGCAGGGGGGAGGGTCTCCCACGAGCAGTACTTC.

This sequence joins TRBV29-1 and TRBJ2-5; possibly TRBD1 for D (5 bases). The V gene's germline CDR1 is SQVTM and CDR2 ANQGSEA. The CDR3 covers 11 residues. The CDR3 loop reads CTTGIQETQYF. The CDR3 nucleotides read TGCACCACAGGTATCCAAGAGACCCAGTACTTC.

This clonotype was counted only a few times. The chain has TRBV19 and TRBJ1-5; D might be TRBD1 (6 bases). Trimming took 9 bases from V and 4 from J, leaving 19 bases between them. The germline CDR1 and CDR2 sequences are LNHDA and SQIVND (reference sequence). This CDR3 has 15 residues. The CDR3 coding sequence is TGTGCCAGCATACCCCAGGGGCGGGCGAATCAGCCCCAGCATTTT. Translated, it gives CASIPQGRANQPQHF.

This clonotype was detected many times. The gene calls are TRBV7-2 and TRBJ2-7, with TRBD1 matching over 8 bases. Germline V gives CDR1 SGHTA, CDR2 FQGNSA. J gave up 2 bases and V 2 bases, and 2 bases lay outside the gene matches. The CDR3 sequence is 14 residues long. The CDR3 protein is CASSLWTGPYEQYF. CDR3 nucleotide sequence: TGTGCCAGCAGCTTATGGACAGGGCCCTACGAGCAGTACTTC.

This clonotype was picked up a small number of times. V usage is TRBV7-6 and J usage is TRBJ2-7; 11 bases map to TRBD2. The CDR3 sequence is 15 residues long. The ends lost 5 bases at V and 0 bases at J; junction bases unmatched: 3. Looked up from germline, CDR1 is SGHVS and CDR2 is FNYEAQ. The CDR3 DNA sequence: TGTGCCAGCAGCATGACTAGCGGGGTCTCCTACGAGCAGTACTTC. As protein: CASSMTSGVSYEQYF. Drawing the rest from reference TRBV7-6 and TRBJ2-7, the complete variable domain is GAGVSQSPRYKVTKRGQDVALRCDPISGHVSLYWYRQALGQGPEFLTYFNYEAQQDKSGLPNDRFSAERPEGSISTLTIQRTEQRDSAMYRCASSMTSGVSYEQYFGPGTRLTVT.

A note on this clonotype: Being one base from a much bigger clone, this may be a read error. The gene calls are TRBV18 and TRBJ1-1, with TRBD1 as a possible D gene (5 bases). Germline V lookup: CDR1 KGHSH, CDR2 LQKENI. The CDR3 runs 15 residues. The CDR3 sequence: CASSPKEGLGTQAFF. The CDR3 DNA reads as TGTGCCAGCTCACCCAAGGAGGGGTTGGGCACTCAAGCTTTCTTT.

In this sample, this clonotype turned up a few times. The rearrangement joins TRBV30 to TRBJ1-1; tentative D call: TRBD1 (5 bases). The germline CDR1 and CDR2 sequences are GTSNPN and SVGIG (reference sequence). The V gene lost 0 bases and the J gene lost 11 bases, with 16 bases spanning the gap. This CDR3 comprises 13 residues. CDR3 loop: CAWSVLTGDSAFF. The CDR3 DNA is TGTGCCTGGAGTGTACTTACCGGGGACTCTGCTTTCTTT.

The rearrangement uses TRBV20-1 and TRBJ1-5; D call uncertain. Germline V CDR1 and CDR2: DFQATT, SNEGSKA (reference sequence). Trimming took 3 bases from V and 0 from J, leaving 6 bases between them. This CDR3 region has 13 residues. This CDR3 reads CSASFHSNQPQHF. CDR3 in DNA: TGCAGTGCTAGTTTCCATAGCAATCAGCCCCAGCATTTT.